This T cell receptor (beta chain) was identified in a study of blood T cell repertoires in COVID-19. About the research overall: T cells, B-cell-depleted T cells, or PBMCs supplied cDNA or gDNA.

In the original workflow: How many nucleated cells were present was estimated from reference gene primer amplification. Clones were read by immunoSEQ multiplex PCR, and TCRdb kept only the in-frame ones, dropping some. The DNA was the basis for D and trimming; V, J and clone size are from that table. The repertoire includes 150,000 to 180,000 clones, roughly 80% of them detected once, and around an eighth sits in the top ten. Enrolled during active infection, Seattle patients were then followed longitudinally. Sequenced sample: peripheral blood. This receptor was obtained from a woman aged 60-75 years with COVID-19, enrolled during active disease.

CDR3 region: CASSPQQGMNTEAFF. DNA for the CDR3: TGTGCCAGCTCACCCCAACAGGGGATGAACACTGAAGCTTTCTTT. The gene calls are TRBV18 and TRBJ1-1, with TRBD1 identical over 7 bases. Germline CDR1 reads KGHSH; CDR2 reads LQKENI. This CDR3 comprises 15 residues. V trimming: 3 bases; J trimming: 0 bases; junction bases outside the gene matches: 4.